These 29 T cell receptor beta chains share one sample of origin, sequenced in a study of T-cell reconstitution after alpha-beta-depleted transplantation in children. TCRbeta library preparation incorporated unique molecular identifiers. In TCRdb, the PCR reads were re-called with MiXCR into one record per CDR3 protein. The sample contains hundreds of thousands of distinct CDR3 sequences, around 10% of which appear only once. Sequencing used PBMCs from the stem cell graft donor, obtained from the stem cell graft. The receptors derive from a human donor who donated a stem cell graft to a child with acute lymphoblastic leukemia.

In this sample, this clonotype turned up a few times. This chain uses TRBV12-3 or TRBV12-4 with TRBJ2-1, with a weak D call TRBD2 (5 bases). Trimming took 4 bases from V and 9 from J, leaving 10 bases between them. This CDR3 is built from 12 residues. The CDR3 protein is CASSSYAGEQFF. The CDR3 DNA reads as TGTGCCAGCAGTTCCTACGCGGGTGAGCAGTTCTTC.

This clonotype was seen many times. The chain couples TRBV4-2 to TRBJ2-5; a possible D gene is TRBD2 (6 bases). Germline V CDR1 and CDR2: LGHNA, YNFKEQ. This CDR3 comprises 15 residues. Trimming removed 3 bases at V and 5 bases at J, with 16 bases between. The CDR3 protein is CASSQEGGAGETQYF. In DNA form, the CDR3 reads TGTGCCAGCAGCCAGGAGGGTGGGGCTGGGGAGACCCAGTACTTC.

Many counts were recorded for this clonotype. DNA for the CDR3: TGTGCCAGCAGCCAAGTTTTCCCAGGCTCCTACAATGAGCAGTTCTTC. Its protein is CASSQVFPGSYNEQFF. The chain has TRBV3-1 and TRBJ2-1; the D is unclear. The CDR3 loop spans 16 amino acids. Between the trimmed V and J ends, which lost 1 base and 0 bases, there was a span of 10 bases. Germline lookup yields CDR1 LGHDT and CDR2 YNNKEL (reference sequence).

This clonotype showed up just a few times. This rearrangement joins TRBV7-8 to TRBJ2-3, with TRBD2 matching 11 bases. Germline loops: CDR1 SGHVS, CDR2 FQNEAQ. Unmatched junction bases numbered 2, after V lost 1 base and J lost 2 bases. The CDR3 consists of 16 residues. For the CDR3, the DNA is TGTGCCAGCAGCTTAGTACTAGCGGGGGACACAGATACGCAGTATTTT. Protein: CASSLVLAGDTDTQYF.

The sample holds many counts of this clonotype. The chain combines TRBV30 with TRBJ1-5; the match to TRBD1 covers 10 bases. The CDR3 is 16 amino acids. Germline V gene lookup returns CDR1 GTSNPN and CDR2 SVGIG (reference sequence). Germline trimming cut 1 base from V and 7 bases from J; bases unmatched to any gene: 10. CDR3 nucleotides: TGTGCCTGGAGTGGGGACAGGGGAGTAAGGGGACAGCCCCAGCATTTT. Translating gives CAWSGDRGVRGQPQHF.

Only a few counts were recorded for this clonotype. The chain uses TRBV5-1 and TRBJ2-7; 7 bases map to TRBD1. V lost 4 bases and J lost 5; bases outside the gene matches: 9. CDR1 SGHRS and CDR2 YFSETQ come from the germline V gene. The CDR3 consists of 14 residues. In DNA form, the CDR3 reads TGCGCCAGCAGCCCACGGGTCCAGGGGGACGAGCAGTACTTC. It yields the protein CASSPRVQGDEQYF.

The chain joins TRBV12-3 or TRBV12-4 to TRBJ2-6; possible D gene TRBD2, 5 bases. V was trimmed by 4 bases and J by 2 bases, leaving 15 bases between them. This CDR3 region has 17 residues. The CDR3 nucleotides read TGTGCCAGCAGTTGGGCTAGCAGCTCGGCTGGGGCCAACGTCCTGACTTTC. It encodes CASSWASSSAGANVLTF.

The sample holds many counts of this clonotype. The rearrangement joins TRBV10-3 to TRBJ2-7; 9 nucleotides align to TRBD1. This CDR3 is 14 amino acids long. Trimming took 5 bases from V and 3 from J; bases not matched to a gene: 5. Germline V lookup: CDR1 ENHRY, CDR2 SYGVKD. CDR3: CAISPGQGIYEQYF. DNA for the CDR3: TGTGCCATCAGTCCGGGACAGGGCATCTACGAGCAGTACTTC.

The V and J genes are TRBV19 and TRBJ1-1; 11 bases are shared with TRBD1. This CDR3 has 14 amino acids. Germline CDR1 reads LNHDA; CDR2 reads SQIVND (reference sequence). The ends lost 7 bases at V and 4 bases at J; junction bases unmatched: 5. This CDR3 reads CASTYGTGGTEAFF. The CDR3 coding sequence is TGTGCCAGTACTTACGGGACAGGGGGCACTGAAGCTTTCTTT.

The table lists this clonotype with many counts. The CDR3 here is CAISESILRDRQETQYF. CDR3 in DNA: TGTGCCATCAGTGAGTCGATCTTGCGGGACCGTCAAGAGACCCAGTACTTC. The chain uses TRBV10-3 and TRBJ2-5; D perhaps matches TRBD2 (6 bases). From germline, CDR1 is ENHRY and CDR2 SYGVKD. This CDR3 has 17 amino acids. V dropped 0 bases and J dropped 2 bases, with 16 bases sitting between them.

This clonotype was seen only a few times. The V and J genes are TRBV12-3 or TRBV12-4 and TRBJ2-5; no clear D gene. The V end was cut by 3 bases, the J end by 4 bases, with 12 bases between. This CDR3 has 14 amino acids. CDR3 nucleotide sequence: TGTGCCAGCAGTTTGCGTCCGAGCACAGAGACCCAGTACTTC. Translation: CASSLRPSTETQYF.

The table lists this clonotype with many counts. The CDR3 region has the DNA TGCGCCAGCAGCCAGGGACTCCTGAACACCGGGGAGCTGTTTTTT. Residues: CASSQGLLNTGELFF. The rearrangement joins TRBV4-1 to TRBJ2-2; tentative D call: TRBD2 (6 bases). The CDR3 has 15 residues. Germline values: CDR1 MGHRA, CDR2 YSYEKL. Trimming shortened V by 3 bases and J by 1 base, and 9 bases separated the two germline ends.

This clonotype has ten or more counts. The chain couples TRBV29-1 to TRBJ1-2; D possibly corresponds to TRBD1 (5 bases). The germline CDR1 and CDR2 sequences are SQVTM and ANQGSEA. The CDR3 covers 13 residues. V was clipped by 3 bases and J by 2 bases, with 10 bases between them. The CDR3 DNA sequence: TGCAGCGTTGAGAAGACAGAGAACTATGGCTACACCTTC. Translating it yields CSVEKTENYGYTF.

This clonotype showed up many times. The chain uses TRBV3-1 and TRBJ1-1; TRBD1 might be the D (5 bases). CDR3 length: 14 amino acids. Germline CDR1 and CDR2: LGHDT and YNNKEL (reference sequence). V was shortened by 5 bases and J by 0 bases, with 10 bases between the two germline ends. The CDR3 bases are TGTGCCAGCAGCGGGGGGACGGTGAACACTGAAGCTTTCTTT. Residues: CASSGGTVNTEAFF.

With regard to this clonotype: Since the CDR3 does not end with the conserved phenylalanine or tryptophan, this likely comes from a read error. It is unclear where the CDR3 begins or ends on the DNA, so no DNA is shown, and the CDR3 is as TCRdb lists it. The chain recombines TRBV20-1 with TRBJ2-3; the table's D call, TRBD1, has no DNA check behind it. CDR1 DFQATT and CDR2 SNEGSKA come from the germline V gene (reference sequence). 14 amino acids form the CDR3, both terminal residues included. CDR3 loop: CSARPHGGGEDTQY.

Only a few counts were recorded for this clonotype. The V and J genes are TRBV29-1 and TRBJ1-1; 8 nucleotides align to TRBD1. The CDR3 is 13 residues long. V gave up 7 bases and J gave up 6 bases; unmatched junction bases: 10. The germline gives CDR1 SQVTM, CDR2 ANQGSEA. The CDR3 DNA is TGCAGCGGTATCGGGGACAGGTTGGCTGAAGCTTTCTTT. This gives the protein CSGIGDRLAEAFF.

In this sample, this clonotype turned up a few times. The gene calls are TRBV5-1 and TRBJ2-2, with TRBD1 as a possible D gene (7 bases). The CDR3 has 17 amino acids. The germline V gene encodes CDR1 SGHRS and CDR2 YFSETQ. Trimming left V 2 bases short and J 3 bases short, with 17 bases between. The CDR3 region is CASSFGGRGDYTGELFF. CDR3 in DNA: TGCGCCAGCAGCTTTGGTGGCAGGGGGGACTACACCGGGGAGCTGTTTTTT.

The chain employs TRBV29-1 and TRBJ2-5; D not resolved. The germline gives CDR1 SQVTM, CDR2 ANQGSEA. The CDR3 is made up of 14 amino acids. Trimming removed 2 bases from V and 0 bases from J, with 10 bases in between. CDR3 nucleotide sequence: TGCAGCGTTGAAATGCCGGAACACCAAGAGACCCAGTACTTC. Translation: CSVEMPEHQETQYF.

In this sample, this clonotype turned up a few times. The chain combines TRBV7-2 with TRBJ2-7; either TRBD1 or TRBD2 may supply D (5 bases each). Germline V gives CDR1 SGHTA, CDR2 FQGNSA. The ends were cut back, 6 bases at V and 1 base at J, with 19 bases in the middle. This CDR3 comprises 16 residues. The CDR3 nucleotides are TGTGCCAGCAGGCTACCAGCGGAGACAGTGTCCTACGAGCAGTACTTC. It codes for CASRLPAETVSYEQYF.

This clonotype showed up just a few times. The rearrangement uses TRBV27 and TRBJ1-6, with TRBD1 as a possible D gene (5 bases). Trimming left V 1 base short and J 9 bases short, with 16 bases between. The length of the CDR3 is 16 residues. CDR1 and CDR2 from the germline V gene are MNHEY and SMNVEV (reference sequence). CDR3 nucleotides: TGTGCCAGCAGTTTATTTTTTGGGACGGGTGGTTCACCCCTCCACTTT. This gives the protein CASSLFFGTGGSPLHF.

The sample holds a few counts of this clonotype. The chain links TRBV28 to TRBJ2-7, with D possibly matching TRBD2 (7 bases). The CDR3 spans 15 residues. Germline assignment: CDR1 MDHEN and CDR2 SYDVKM. Trimming took off 7 bases at V and 5 bases at J, with 21 bases between the two ends. The CDR3 DNA is TGTGCCAGCAATAAAGGGGGGGGCGGCTACGACGAGCAGTACTTC. Encoded protein: CASNKGGGGYDEQYF.

Many counts were recorded for this clonotype. The chain couples TRBV28 to TRBJ1-2, with D unresolved. V lost 10 bases to trimming and J lost 5 bases, with 11 bases between them. The germline gives CDR1 MDHEN, CDR2 SYDVKM. The CDR3 loop spans 11 amino acids. The CDR3 protein is CATSPGYGYTF. The CDR3 DNA reads as TGTGCCACCTCTCCAGGATATGGCTACACCTTC.

This clonotype has only a few counts. The genes are TRBV5-1 and TRBJ1-5; TRBD1 is a possible D gene (5 bases). Germline V gene data show CDR1 as SGHRS and CDR2 as YFSETQ. The CDR3 length is 13 residues. The germline V and J ends were trimmed by 3 bases and 7 bases, with 11 bases remaining between them. CDR3 nucleotides: TGCGCCAGCAGCTCGGGGGTGGAACAGCCCCAGCATTTT. This gives the protein CASSSGVEQPQHF.

Many counts were recorded for this clonotype. This sequence joins TRBV6-1 and TRBJ1-1, with D perhaps matching TRBD1 (6 bases). Germline CDR1 MNHNS, CDR2 SASEGT. The V and J ends lost 6 bases and 3 bases respectively, with 14 bases between them. The CDR3 extends over 14 amino acids. This CDR3 reads CASRKNRDYTEAFF. The CDR3 nucleotides are TGTGCCAGCAGAAAAAACAGGGACTACACTGAAGCTTTCTTT.

This clonotype was recorded at least ten times. CDR3 in amino acids: CASSLPGAQNSPLHF. DNA for the CDR3: TGTGCCAGCAGTTTGCCCGGGGCTCAAAATTCACCCCTCCACTTT. This chain links TRBV5-5 with TRBJ1-6; a weak D match, TRBD1 (5 bases). Germline V CDR1 and CDR2: SGHKS, YYEKEE (reference sequence). The CDR3 covers 15 residues. The V gene lost 5 bases and the J gene lost 7 bases, with 16 bases spanning the gap.

The V gene is TRBV27, the J gene TRBJ2-4, with 9 bases fitting TRBD1. Germline values: CDR1 MNHEY, CDR2 SMNVEV (reference sequence). The length of the CDR3 is 13 residues. Germline trimming cut 8 bases from V and 7 bases from J; bases unmatched to any gene: 6. CDR3 in DNA: TGTGCCAGCTCACAGGACAGGGGCAACATTCAGTACTTC. It codes for CASSQDRGNIQYF.

This clonotype was seen repeatedly, ten times or more. V usage is TRBV6-1 and J usage is TRBJ1-1; TRBD1 aligns across 9 bases. The V segment lost 8 bases and the J segment 1 base; nucleotides outside the gene matches: 8. The CDR3 contains 15 residues. CDR1 is MNHNS and CDR2 is SASEGT in the germline V gene. In DNA, the CDR3 is TGTGCCAGCGACAGGGGGAGAATCCCGAACACTGAAGCTTTCTTT. Encoded protein: CASDRGRIPNTEAFF.

This clonotype occurred a few times. The chain recombines TRBV7-7 with TRBJ2-1; D is unclear. Trimming pared 2 bases from V and 6 bases from J, leaving 8 bases between. The CDR3 contains 13 residues. Germline lookup yields CDR1 SSHAT and CDR2 FNYEAQ (reference sequence). In DNA, the CDR3 is TGTGCCAGCAGCTTATCGGCTAGCAATGAGCAGTTCTTC. Residues: CASSLSASNEQFF.

Only a few counts were recorded for this clonotype. This chain links TRBV7-2 with TRBJ2-3; TRBD2 might be the D (6 bases). Germline V gives CDR1 SGHTA, CDR2 FQGNSA. Between the trimmed V and J ends, which lost 4 bases and 2 bases, there was a span of 19 bases. This CDR3 region has 17 residues. CDR3 in DNA: TGTGCCAGCAGCTCCCCCCCCCGCGGGGCAATCACAGATACGCAGTATTTT. Translation gives CASSSPPRGAITDTQYF.